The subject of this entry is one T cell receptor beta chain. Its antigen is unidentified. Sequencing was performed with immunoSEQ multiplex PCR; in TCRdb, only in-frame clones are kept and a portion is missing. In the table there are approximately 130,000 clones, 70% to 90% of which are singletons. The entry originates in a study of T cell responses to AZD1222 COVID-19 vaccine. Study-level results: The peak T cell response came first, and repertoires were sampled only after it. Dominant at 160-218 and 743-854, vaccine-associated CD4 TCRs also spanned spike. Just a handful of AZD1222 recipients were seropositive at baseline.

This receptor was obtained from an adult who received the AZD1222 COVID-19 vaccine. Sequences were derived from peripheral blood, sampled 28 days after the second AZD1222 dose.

CDR3 in DNA: TGTGCCATCAGTGATAGTAGGGGATCCCAAGAGACCCAGTACTTC. Protein: CAISDSRGSQETQYF. The chain joins TRBV10-3 to TRBJ2-5, with TRBD1 as a possible D gene (5 bases). The V gene lost 3 bases and the J gene lost 1 base, with 12 bases spanning the gap. Germline values: CDR1 ENHRY, CDR2 SYGVKD. CDR3 length: 15 amino acids.